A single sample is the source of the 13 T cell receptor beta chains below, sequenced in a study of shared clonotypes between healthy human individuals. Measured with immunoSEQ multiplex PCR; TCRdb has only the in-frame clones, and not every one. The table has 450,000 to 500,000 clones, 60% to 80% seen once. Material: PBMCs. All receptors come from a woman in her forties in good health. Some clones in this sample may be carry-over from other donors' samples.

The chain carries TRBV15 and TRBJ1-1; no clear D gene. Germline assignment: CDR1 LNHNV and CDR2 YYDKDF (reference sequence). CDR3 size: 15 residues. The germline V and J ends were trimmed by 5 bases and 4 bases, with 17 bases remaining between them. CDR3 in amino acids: CATSAEYTLGTEAFF. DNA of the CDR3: TGTGCCACCAGCGCAGAGTACACACTCGGCACTGAAGCTTTCTTT.

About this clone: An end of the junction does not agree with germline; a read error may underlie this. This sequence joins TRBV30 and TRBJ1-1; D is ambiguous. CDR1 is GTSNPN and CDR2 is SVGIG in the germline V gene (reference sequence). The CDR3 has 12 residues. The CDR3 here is CAWSAGNTEASF. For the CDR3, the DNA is TGTGCCTGGAGTGCTGGGAACACTGAAGCTTCCTTT.

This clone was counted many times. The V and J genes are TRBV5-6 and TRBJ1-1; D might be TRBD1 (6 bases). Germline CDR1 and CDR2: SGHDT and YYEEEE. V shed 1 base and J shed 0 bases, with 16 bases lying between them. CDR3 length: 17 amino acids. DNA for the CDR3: TGTGCCAGCAGCTTGTCCCCGCAAGGGGGGATGAACACTGAAGCTTTCTTT. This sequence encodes CASSLSPQGGMNTEAFF.

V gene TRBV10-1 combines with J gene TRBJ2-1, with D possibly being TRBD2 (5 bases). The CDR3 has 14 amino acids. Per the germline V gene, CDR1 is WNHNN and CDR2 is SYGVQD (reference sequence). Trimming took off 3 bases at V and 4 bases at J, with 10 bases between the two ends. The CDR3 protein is CASSESGGYNEQFF. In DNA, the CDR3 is TGCGCCAGCAGTGAAAGCGGTGGGTACAATGAGCAGTTCTTC.

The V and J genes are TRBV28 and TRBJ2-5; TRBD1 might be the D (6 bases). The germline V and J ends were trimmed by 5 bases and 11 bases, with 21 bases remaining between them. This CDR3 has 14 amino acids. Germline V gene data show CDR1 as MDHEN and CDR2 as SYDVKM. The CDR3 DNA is TGTGCCAGCAGTGCCAGGGGACGTCTGGAGGAGCAGTACTTC. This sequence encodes CASSARGRLEEQYF.

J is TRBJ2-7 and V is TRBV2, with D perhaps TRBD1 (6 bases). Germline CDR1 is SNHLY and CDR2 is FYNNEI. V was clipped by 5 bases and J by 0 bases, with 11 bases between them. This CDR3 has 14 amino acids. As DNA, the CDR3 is TGTGCCAGCAGTTCCGGGACAAGCTCCTACGAGCAGTACTTC. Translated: CASSSGTSSYEQYF.

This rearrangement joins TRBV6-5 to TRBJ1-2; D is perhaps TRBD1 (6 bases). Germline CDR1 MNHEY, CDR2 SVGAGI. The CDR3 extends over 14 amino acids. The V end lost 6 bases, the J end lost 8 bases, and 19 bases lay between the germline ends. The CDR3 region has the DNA TGTGCCAGCAGGGAAGGGACACCCCAGAAGGGCTACACCTTC. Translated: CASREGTPQKGYTF.

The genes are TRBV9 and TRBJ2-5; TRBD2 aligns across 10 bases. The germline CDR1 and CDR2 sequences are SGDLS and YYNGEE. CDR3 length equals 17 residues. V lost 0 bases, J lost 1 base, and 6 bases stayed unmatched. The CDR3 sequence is CASSVASGRAFQETQYF. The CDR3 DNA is TGTGCCAGCAGCGTAGCCAGCGGGAGGGCATTCCAAGAGACCCAGTACTTC.

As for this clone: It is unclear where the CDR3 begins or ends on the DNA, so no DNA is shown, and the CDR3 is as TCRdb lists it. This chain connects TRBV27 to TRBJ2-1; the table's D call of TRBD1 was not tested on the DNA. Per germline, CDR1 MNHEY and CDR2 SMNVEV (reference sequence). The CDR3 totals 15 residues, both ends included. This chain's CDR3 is CASSFGAGSWVDSFF.

CDR3 residues: CAWSVQPTGGYTF. The CDR3 DNA is TGTGCCTGGAGTGTACAACCCACAGGTGGCTACACCTTC. The rearrangement links TRBV30 to TRBJ1-2; tentative D call: TRBD1 (5 bases). Trimming removed 0 bases at V and 7 bases at J, with 12 bases between. The CDR3 covers 13 residues. Germline-derived CDR1 and CDR2 are GTSNPN and SVGIG (reference sequence).

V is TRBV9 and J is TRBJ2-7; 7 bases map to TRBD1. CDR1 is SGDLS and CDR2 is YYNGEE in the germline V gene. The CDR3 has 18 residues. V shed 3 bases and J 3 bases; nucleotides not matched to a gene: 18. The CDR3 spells CASSEGLGGYQVNYEQYF. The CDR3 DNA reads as TGTGCCAGCAGCGAAGGCTTAGGGGGCTATCAAGTTAACTACGAGCAGTACTTC.

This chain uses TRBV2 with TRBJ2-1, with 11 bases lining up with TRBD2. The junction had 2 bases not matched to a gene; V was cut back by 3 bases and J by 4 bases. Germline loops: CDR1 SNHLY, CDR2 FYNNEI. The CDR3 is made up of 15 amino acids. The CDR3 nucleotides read TGTGCCAGCAGTGAGGGACTAGCGGAATACAATGAGCAGTTCTTC. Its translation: CASSEGLAEYNEQFF. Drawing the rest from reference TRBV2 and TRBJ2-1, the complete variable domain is EPEVTQTPSHQVTQMGQEVILRCVPISNHLYFYWYRQILGQKVEFLVSFYNNEISEKSEIFDDQFSVERPDGSNFTLKIRSTKLEDSAMYFCASSEGLAEYNEQFFGPGTRLTVL.

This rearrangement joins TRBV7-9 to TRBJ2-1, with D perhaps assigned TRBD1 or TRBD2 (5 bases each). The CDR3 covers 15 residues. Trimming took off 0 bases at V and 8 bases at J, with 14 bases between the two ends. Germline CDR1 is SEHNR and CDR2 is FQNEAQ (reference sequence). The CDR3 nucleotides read TGTGCCAGCAGCTTAGCAGGGGACCTCGTGGATGAGCAGTTCTTC. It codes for CASSLAGDLVDEQFF.